This T cell receptor (beta chain) comes out of a study of OX40 agonist ivuxolimab in advanced cancers. Study-level information: Patients achieving partial responses numbered three: one hepatocellular carcinoma case and two cutaneous melanoma cases.

Sequencing used immunoSEQ multiplex PCR; TCRdb keeps in-frame clones, though not all of them. The sample shows about 55,000 clones, 88% of them seen only once. The study's findings and limits: Expanded clones belonging to CD8+ T cells outnumbered, on average, those of CD4+. Clonal expansion was seen in CD4+ and CD8+ blood T cells by week 6 at 0.1 to 3.0 mg/kg.

Trimming removed 4 bases from V and 4 bases from J; junction bases left unmatched: 7. The V gene's germline CDR1 is SGHVS and CDR2 FQNEAQ. The CDR3 is 14 amino acids. Patients who had autoimmune disease history or got systemic immunosuppression were left out. About this clone itself: What it recognizes is unknown.

The chain is built from TRBV7-8 and TRBJ2-7; TRBD2 agrees at 7 bases. The origin of this receptor is an adult with an advanced solid tumor such as melanoma, head and neck, liver or kidney cancer. The material was CD4+ or CD8+ T cells sorted from blood, obtained in a trial of the OX40 agonist ivuxolimab. CDR3 sequence reads: CASSSGGGEYEQYF. For the CDR3, the DNA is TGTGCCAGCAGCTCTGGGGGAGGGGAATACGAGCAGTACTTC. The full variable domain, rest sourced from reference TRBV7-8 and TRBJ2-7, is GAGVSQSPRYKVAKRGQDVALRCDPISGHVSLFWYQQALGQGPEFLTYFQNEAQLDKSGLPSDRFFAERPEGSVSTLKIQRTQQEDSAVYLCASSSGGGEYEQYFGPGTRLTVT.